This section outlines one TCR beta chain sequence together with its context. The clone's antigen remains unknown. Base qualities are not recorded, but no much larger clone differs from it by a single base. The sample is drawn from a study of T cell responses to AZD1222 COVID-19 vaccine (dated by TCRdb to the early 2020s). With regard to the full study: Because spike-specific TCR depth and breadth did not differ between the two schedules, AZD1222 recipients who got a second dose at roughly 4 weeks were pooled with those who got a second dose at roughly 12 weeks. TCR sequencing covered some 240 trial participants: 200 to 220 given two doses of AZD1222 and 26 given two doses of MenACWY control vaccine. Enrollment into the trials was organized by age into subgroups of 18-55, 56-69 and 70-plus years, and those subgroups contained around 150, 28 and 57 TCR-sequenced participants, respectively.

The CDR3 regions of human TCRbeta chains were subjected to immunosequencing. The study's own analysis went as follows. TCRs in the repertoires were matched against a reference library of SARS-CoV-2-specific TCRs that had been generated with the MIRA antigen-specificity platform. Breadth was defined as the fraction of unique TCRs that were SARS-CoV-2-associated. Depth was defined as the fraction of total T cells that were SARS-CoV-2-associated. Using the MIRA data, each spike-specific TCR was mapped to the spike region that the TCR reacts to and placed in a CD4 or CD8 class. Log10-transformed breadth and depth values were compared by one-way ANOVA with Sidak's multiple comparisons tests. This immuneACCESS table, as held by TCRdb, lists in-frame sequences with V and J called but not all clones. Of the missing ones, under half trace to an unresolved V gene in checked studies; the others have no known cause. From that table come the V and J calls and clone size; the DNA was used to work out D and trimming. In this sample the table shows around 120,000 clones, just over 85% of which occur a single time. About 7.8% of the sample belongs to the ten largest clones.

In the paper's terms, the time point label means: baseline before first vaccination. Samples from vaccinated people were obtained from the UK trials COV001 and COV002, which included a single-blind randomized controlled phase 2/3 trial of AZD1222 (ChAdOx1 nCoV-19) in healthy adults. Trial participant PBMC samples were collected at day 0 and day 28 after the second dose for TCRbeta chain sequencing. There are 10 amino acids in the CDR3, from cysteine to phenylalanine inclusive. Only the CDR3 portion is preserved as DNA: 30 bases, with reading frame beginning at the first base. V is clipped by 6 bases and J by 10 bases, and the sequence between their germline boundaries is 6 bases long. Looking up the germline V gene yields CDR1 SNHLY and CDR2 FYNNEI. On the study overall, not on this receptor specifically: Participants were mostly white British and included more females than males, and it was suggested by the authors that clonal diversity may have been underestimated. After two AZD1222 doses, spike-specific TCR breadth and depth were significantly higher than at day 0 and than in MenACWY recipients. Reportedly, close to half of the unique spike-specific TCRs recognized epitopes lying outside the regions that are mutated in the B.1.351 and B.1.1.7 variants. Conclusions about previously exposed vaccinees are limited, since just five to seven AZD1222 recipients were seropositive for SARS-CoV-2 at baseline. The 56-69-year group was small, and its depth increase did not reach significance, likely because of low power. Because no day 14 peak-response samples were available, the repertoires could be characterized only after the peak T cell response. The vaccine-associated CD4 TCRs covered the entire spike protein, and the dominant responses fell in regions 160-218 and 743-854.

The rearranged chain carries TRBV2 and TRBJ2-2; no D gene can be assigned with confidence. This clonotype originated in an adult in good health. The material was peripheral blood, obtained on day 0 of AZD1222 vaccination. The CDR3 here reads CASRDKELFF. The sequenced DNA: TGTGCCAGCAGGGATAAGGAGCTGTTTTTT.